This record looks at one TCR beta chain sequence and its context. The antigen remains unidentified. The sample has other DNA sequences that encode this CDR3 too. This specimen comes from a study of beta chain features in type 1 diabetes. Investigators reverse transcribed all isolated RNA, so they sequenced expressed TCRB transcripts. Repertoires were generated with immunoSEQ multiplex PCR, while TCRdb's copy carries only in-frame clones and drops some. The sample has 400,000 to 550,000 clones; over 10% are singletons. General study results and limits: The naive, central memory and Treg TCRB repertoires looked more alike in patients than they did in healthy donors. More deletions and fewer insertions at VDJ junctions were seen in type 1 diabetes patients. Patients with Type 1 diabetes showed moderately but significantly shorter TCRB CDR3s in all four CD4+ subsets.

This CDR3 is built from 13 residues. V was shortened by 1 base and J by 1 base, with 4 bases between the two germline ends. Germline V gene sequence: CDR1 SGHTA, CDR2 FQGNSA. The chain uses TRBV7-2 and TRBJ2-5; D unresolved. Sequenced sample: naive CD4+ T cells from blood. The sequence derives from a young woman in good health. CDR3 amino acids: CASSLVRQETQYF. Written as DNA, the CDR3 is TGTGCCAGCAGCTTAGTCCGCCAAGAGACCCAGTACTTC.